The present entry profiles one TCR beta chain with its context. TCRdb reprocessed the RACE reads via MiXCR and lists one record per CDR3 protein. The sample lists 85,000 or so distinct CDR3 sequences; around 10% were seen once. CDR3 length equals 16 residues. V lost 5 bases and J 0 bases, leaving 14 bases between the germline ends. Germline-derived CDR1 and CDR2 are SQVTM and ANQGSEA. This specimen comes from a study of human T cells and chemical hapten exposure. Overall study: Readings were taken at 6 days from patch tests that had applied 0.01% DPC to the upper back.

Stated time point: patch test 2, 6 weeks after DPC sensitization. Treatment here: therapeutic diphenylcyclopropenone sensitization with weekly scalp DPC. Each patch-test visit's blood sample preceded patch application. Sequencing was performed on whole blood, taken in connection with sensitization to the hapten diphenylcyclopropenone (DPC). The source is a young man with alopecia areata. Some clones in this sample may be carry-over from other donors' samples. V usage is TRBV29-1 and J usage is TRBJ2-6; D assignment may be TRBD1 or TRBD2 (5 bases each). CDR3 DNA: TGCAGCGTTTACCGGGACGTAGACTCTGGGGCCAACGTCCTGACTTTC. Protein sequence: CSVYRDVDSGANVLTF.